This T cell receptor beta chain comes out of a study of molecular identifiers for immune sequencing clone quantification. Study-wide context: Five aliquots were made in replicates from the RNA of around 20,000 or 100,000 naive CD8 cells, and four were sequenced. Findings and caveats of the study: Underestimated sizes of highly expanded clones could result from identical TCR molecules that share a barcode. Detectable among about a million naive cells, according to reports, was Jurkat TCR RNA spiked in from one cell.

Germline lookup yields CDR1 SGHNT and CDR2 YENEEA. V was trimmed by 4 bases and J by 5 bases, leaving 15 bases between them. This CDR3 has 14 residues. Sorting defined naive CD8 T cells as CD8+CD4-CCR7+CD45RA+. This clonotype was detected many times. What it binds is not known. TCRdb analysed the PCR reads with MiXCR anew, one entry per CDR3 protein. The sample carries 68,000 or so distinct CDR3 sequences, roughly 17% recorded once. This chain connects TRBV11-3 to TRBJ2-7; D is perhaps TRBD2 (5 bases). Sequenced: naive CD8+ T cells from blood, with Jurkat cell RNA spiked in. The subset here: FACS-sorted CD8+CD4-CCR7+CD45RA+ naive T cells. The sequence was collected from a human donor in good health. Some libraries in this study had Jurkat cell RNA spiked in. Here the CDR3 DNA reads TGTGCCAGCAGCTATATCGCGGGTTACGACGAGCAGTACTTC. As protein: CASSYIAGYDEQYF.